This is a list of T cell receptor beta chains from one sample in a study of CD8+ T cells in alopecia areata. The method was immunoSEQ multiplex PCR; TCRdb's version includes in-frame clones alone and lacks a portion of them. This sample has approximately 89,000 clones, with around 44% found just once. Sequencing was done on a sample of CD4+ T cells sorted from blood. Source of these receptors: a human donor with alopecia areata. CDR3s include the opening cysteine and the closing phenylalanine or tryptophan. The D gene is left open where the match is weak. Only some rows state a clone size, as once, few, many or a class for expanded clones.

TRBV30	TRBD2	TRBJ2-1	.	CAWSKLAGAYNEQFF	TGTGCCTGGAGTAAACTAGCGGGTGCATACAATGAGCAGTTCTTC
TRBV5-1	.	TRBJ2-7	.	CASSVGLTDVDEQYF	TGCGCCAGCAGCGTCGGACTCACTGACGTGGACGAGCAGTACTTC
TRBV11-2	.	TRBJ1-2	.	CASSLVEDYGYTF	TGTGCCAGCAGCTTAGTGGAGGACTATGGCTACACCTTC
TRBV10-3	TRBD1	TRBJ2-7	once	CAISEAGGTGRLEQYF	TGTGCCATCAGTGAGGCTGGGGGGACAGGACGTCTCGAGCAGTACTTC
TRBV29-1	.	TRBJ2-7	.	CSVRLTGNQQVEQYF	TGCAGCGTTCGATTAACCGGAAATCAGCAAGTCGAGCAGTACTTC
TRBV11-2	.	TRBJ2-5	.	CASSSQTSETQYF	TGTGCCAGCAGCTCCCAGACCTCAGAGACCCAGTACTTC
TRBV6-5	.	TRBJ2-5	.	CASSYSTLRRETQYF	TGTGCCAGCAGTTACTCCACCCTACGTCGAGAGACCCAGTACTTC
TRBV29-1	.	TRBJ2-7	.	CSVRNRVVPYEQYF	TGCAGCGTTCGGAACAGGGTAGTCCCCTACGAGCAGTACTTC
TRBV30	.	TRBJ1-2	.	CAWRGSAYGYTF	TGTGCCTGGAGAGGGAGCGCCTATGGCTACACCTTC
TRBV29-1	.	TRBJ1-1	.	CSVVMNTEAFF	TGCAGCGTTGTTATGAACACTGAAGCTTTCTTT
TRBV29-1	.	TRBJ2-1	few	CSVGSDQYNEQFF	TGCAGCGTTGGATCCGACCAATACAATGAGCAGTTCTTC
TRBV29-1	TRBD1	TRBJ2-5	.	CSVGPTGEETQYF	TGCAGCGTTGGTCCGACAGGGGAGGAGACCCAGTACTTC
TRBV11-2	.	TRBJ2-7	.	CASSLESQAYEQYF	TGTGCCAGCAGCTTAGAAAGTCAGGCGTACGAGCAGTACTTC
TRBV9	TRBD1	TRBJ1-6	.	CASSVGQGDNSPLHF	TGTGCCAGCAGCGTAGGACAGGGCGACAATTCACCCCTCCACTTT
TRBV30	.	TRBJ1-2	.	CAWNLNYGYTF	TGTGCCTGGAATTTGAATTATGGCTACACCTTC
TRBV11-2	.	TRBJ2-1	once	CASSLQAGWDEQFF	TGTGCCAGCAGCTTACAGGCTGGGTGGGATGAGCAGTTCTTC
TRBV9	.	TRBJ2-1	few	CASSGYNEQFF	TGTGCCAGCAGCGGTTACAATGAGCAGTTCTTC
TRBV29-1	.	TRBJ1-5	.	CSVAADVSQPQHF	TGCAGCGTTGCCGCAGACGTGTCGCAGCCCCAGCATTTT
TRBV19	TRBD1	TRBJ1-4	.	CASRASDRRNEKLFF	TGTGCCAGTAGGGCCTCGGACAGGCGAAATGAAAAACTGTTTTTT
TRBV28	.	TRBJ1-1	few	CASGVRGAFF	TGTGCCAGTGGCGTCAGGGGCGCTTTCTTT
TRBV29-1	.	TRBJ1-4	.	CSVGGSTNEKLFF	TGCAGCGTTGGAGGGTCTACTAATGAAAAACTGTTTTTT
TRBV5-1	TRBD2	TRBJ2-3	.	CASSPTSGREDTQYF	TGCGCCAGCAGCCCGACTAGCGGGCGGGAAGATACGCAGTATTTT
TRBV29-1	.	TRBJ2-5	.	CSEAQGTKETQYF	TGCAGCGAAGCTCAGGGGACGAAAGAGACCCAGTACTTC
TRBV6-5	.	TRBJ1-1	few	CASSYGGNTEAFF	TGTGCCAGCAGTTACGGAGGGAACACTGAAGCTTTCTTT
TRBV11-2	.	TRBJ2-5	few	CASSAGQKETQYF	TGTGCCAGCAGCGCCGGACAGAAAGAGACCCAGTACTTC
TRBV29-1	.	TRBJ2-5	.	CSVADGVETQYF	TGCAGCGTTGCCGACGGGGTGGAGACCCAGTACTTC
TRBV29-1	TRBD1	TRBJ2-7	.	CSVEGGTGAPVGQYF	TGCAGCGTTGAAGGAGGGACAGGGGCCCCCGTTGGGCAGTACTTC
TRBV28	.	TRBJ2-4	few	CASSFASALAKNIQYF	TGTGCCAGCAGTTTTGCTAGCGCCCTAGCCAAAAACATTCAGTACTTC
TRBV29-1	.	TRBJ2-3	few	CSVDQGPSTDTQYF	TGCAGCGTTGACCAGGGACCTAGCACAGATACGCAGTATTTT
TRBV5-1	.	TRBJ2-5	.	CASSAWTAGAQETQYF	TGCGCCAGCAGCGCCTGGACCGCGGGGGCACAAGAGACCCAGTACTTC
TRBV4-1	TRBD2	TRBJ2-1	few	CASSRGTSGINEQFF	TGCGCCAGCAGCCGAGGGACTAGCGGGATCAATGAGCAGTTCTTC
TRBV27	TRBD2	TRBJ2-7	.	CASREEGGLDEQYF	TGTGCCAGCAGGGAGGAGGGAGGGCTCGACGAGCAGTACTTC
TRBV29-1	.	TRBJ2-1	.	CSVEGGVDEQFF	TGCAGCGTTGAGGGGGGAGTCGATGAGCAGTTCTTC
TRBV30	TRBD2	TRBJ2-1	.	CAWISGGRATFF	TGTGCCTGGATATCTGGAGGGAGGGCAACGTTCTTC
TRBV29-1	TRBD1	TRBJ1-2	.	CSVEVRQGADGYTF	TGCAGCGTTGAAGTTAGGCAGGGGGCGGATGGCTACACCTTC
TRBV29-1	.	TRBJ2-5	few	CSVGGVTQETQYF	TGCAGCGTTGGAGGGGTTACCCAAGAGACCCAGTACTTC
TRBV30	TRBD1	TRBJ2-4	.	CAQTGGRAKNIQYF	TGTGCCCAAACAGGGGGAAGGGCCAAAAACATTCAGTACTTC
TRBV30	TRBD1	TRBJ1-6	.	CAWSNLGTAYNSPLHF	TGTGCCTGGAGTAATCTGGGGACAGCCTATAATTCACCCCTCCACTTT
TRBV28	.	TRBJ2-5	few	CASRPGGPRETQYF	TGTGCCAGCAGACCAGGAGGGCCACGGGAGACCCAGTACTTC
TRBV6-5	.	TRBJ2-7	.	CASSYTMTSYEQYF	TGTGCCAGCAGCTACACCATGACTTCCTACGAGCAGTACTTC
TRBV9	.	TRBJ1-1	.	CASSVQSGGTEAFF	TGTGCCAGCAGCGTTCAAAGCGGGGGCACTGAAGCTTTCTTT
TRBV25-1	.	TRBJ2-3	few	CASSDTRLAYDTQYF	TGTGCCAGCAGTGATACCCGGCTAGCTTATGATACGCAGTATTTT
TRBV29-1	TRBD2	TRBJ2-7	.	CSVSGLAGQYF	TGCAGCGTTTCGGGACTAGCCGGGCAGTACTTC
TRBV28	.	TRBJ1-5	few	CASSRTVNQPQHF	TGTGCCAGTTCTAGGACGGTCAATCAGCCCCAGCATTTT
TRBV29-1	TRBD1	TRBJ2-3	.	CSARTGAGDTQYF	TGCAGCGCCCGGACAGGGGCGGGGGATACGCAGTATTTT
TRBV7-2	.	TRBJ2-3	.	CASSRQTGGADTQYF	TGTGCCAGCAGCCGACAGACGGGGGGCGCAGATACGCAGTATTTT
TRBV5-1	TRBD1	TRBJ2-3	.	CASSFGGRGTTDTQYF	TGCGCCAGCAGCTTCGGTGGCAGGGGGACCACAGATACGCAGTATTTT
TRBV2	.	TRBJ2-2	.	CASRVRALHTGELFF	TGTGCCAGCAGAGTCCGGGCCCTTCACACCGGGGAGCTGTTTTTT
TRBV29-1	.	TRBJ2-3	few	CSAKGTAGDTQYF	TGCAGCGCGAAAGGGACTGCTGGAGATACGCAGTATTTT
TRBV2	.	TRBJ2-3	.	CASLISGGGDTQYF	TGTGCCAGCTTGATATCCGGGGGCGGAGATACGCAGTATTTT